These 8 T cell receptor beta chains were all obtained from the same sample, sequenced in a study of blood T cell repertoires in COVID-19. The protocol was immunoSEQ multiplex PCR, while the TCRdb copy is restricted to in-frame clones and leaves out a portion. The table shows 35,000 to 45,000 clones, with over 80% occurring only once. The sequencing sample was made of peripheral blood. Source of these receptors: a human donor in a cohort sampled during active COVID-19.

The rearrangement uses TRBV9 and TRBJ2-1; 11 positions agree with TRBD2. The CDR3 has 15 amino acids. Germline trimming cut 1 base from V and 5 bases from J; bases unmatched to any gene: 2. Germline-derived CDR1 and CDR2 are SGDLS and YYNGEE. CDR3 DNA: TGTGCCAGCAGCGTACTAGCGGGGGGAAACAATGAGCAGTTCTTC. This encodes CASSVLAGGNNEQFF.

The chain combines TRBV6-5 with TRBJ2-2, with D perhaps TRBD2 (5 bases). V was shortened by 7 bases and J by 4 bases, with 7 bases between the two germline ends. CDR1 is MNHEY and CDR2 is SVGAGI in the germline V gene. The CDR3 totals 12 residues. CDR3 sequence reads: CASKRGTGELFF. The CDR3, as DNA: TGTGCCAGCAAACGGGGCACCGGGGAGCTGTTTTTT.

This chain uses TRBV4-3 with TRBJ2-3, with TRBD1 as a possible D gene (6 bases). Trimming cost V 0 bases and J 3 bases, with 10 bases left between them. Germline values: CDR1 LGHNA, CDR2 YSLEER. The CDR3 length is 15 residues. CDR3 DNA: TGCGCCAGCAGCCAAGATGTGGGGGCTACAGATACGCAGTATTTT. Protein sequence: CASSQDVGATDTQYF.

This clone has more than one count but fewer than ten. This CDR3 is CASSYGASTDTQYF. The DNA for the CDR3 is TGTGCCAGCAGTTACGGGGCTAGCACAGATACGCAGTATTTT. V and J are TRBV6-6 and TRBJ2-3, with D possibly being TRBD1 (5 bases). Trimming took off 2 bases at V and 0 bases at J, with 6 bases between the two ends. Germline V gene data show CDR1 as MNHNY and CDR2 as SVGAGI (reference sequence). This CDR3 is built from 14 residues.

The chain is built from TRBV3-1 (or the pseudogene TRBV3-2) and TRBJ2-2, with unresolved D. Germline CDR1 and CDR2: LGHDT and YNNKEL (reference sequence). V lost 7 bases to trimming and J lost 3 bases, with 9 bases between them. This CDR3 region has 13 residues. The DNA for the CDR3 is TGTGCCAGCAAAATCCAGGACACCGGGGAGCTGTTTTTT. It translates to CASKIQDTGELFF.

The gene calls are TRBV18 and TRBJ1-1, with D perhaps matching TRBD1 (6 bases). V was pared by 0 bases and J by 7 bases, with 12 bases between. The length of the CDR3 is 14 residues. CDR1 KGHSH and CDR2 LQKENI come from the germline V gene. CDR3 region: CASSPPTGQIEAFF. The DNA for the CDR3 is TGTGCCAGCTCACCACCCACAGGGCAGATTGAAGCTTTCTTT. Together with reference TRBV18 and TRBJ1-1, the CDR3 gives the full variable domain: NAGVMQNPRHLVRRRGQEARLRCSPMKGHSHVYWYRQLPEEGLKFMVYLQKENIIDESGMPKERFSAEFPKEGPSILRIQQVVRGDSAAYFCASSPPTGQIEAFFGQGTRLTVV.

This clone has just a few counts. This rearrangement joins TRBV5-1 to TRBJ1-1, with D perhaps TRBD1 (5 bases). Trimming removed 5 bases from V and 0 bases from J, with 20 bases in between. The CDR3 covers 17 residues. CDR1 is SGHRS and CDR2 is YFSETQ in the germline V gene. The CDR3 protein is CASRGRRVSSMNTEAFF. CDR3 sequence (DNA): TGCGCCAGCAGGGGCCGCAGGGTATCATCGATGAACACTGAAGCTTTCTTT.

This clone was observed once. The CDR3 is CASSHPGYAEAFF. CDR3 bases: TGCGCCAGCAGCCATCCCGGGTACGCTGAAGCTTTCTTT. The chain couples TRBV4-1 to TRBJ1-1; no definite D call. Germline CDR1 is MGHRA and CDR2 is YSYEKL. Deletions cut 3 bases from V and 6 bases from J, with 11 bases between. This CDR3 is built from 13 residues.